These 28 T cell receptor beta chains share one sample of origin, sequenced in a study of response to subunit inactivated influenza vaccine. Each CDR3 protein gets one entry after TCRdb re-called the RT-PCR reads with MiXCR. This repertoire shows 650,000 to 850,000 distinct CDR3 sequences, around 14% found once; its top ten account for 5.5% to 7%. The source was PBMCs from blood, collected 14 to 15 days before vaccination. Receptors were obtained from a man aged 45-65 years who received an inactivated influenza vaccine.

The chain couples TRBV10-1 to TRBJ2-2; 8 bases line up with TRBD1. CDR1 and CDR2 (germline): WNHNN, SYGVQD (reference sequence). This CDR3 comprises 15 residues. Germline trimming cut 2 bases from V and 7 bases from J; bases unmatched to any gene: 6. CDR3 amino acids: CASSERQGMIGELFF. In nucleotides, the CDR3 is TGCGCCAGCAGTGAGAGACAGGGGATGATCGGGGAGCTGTTTTTT.

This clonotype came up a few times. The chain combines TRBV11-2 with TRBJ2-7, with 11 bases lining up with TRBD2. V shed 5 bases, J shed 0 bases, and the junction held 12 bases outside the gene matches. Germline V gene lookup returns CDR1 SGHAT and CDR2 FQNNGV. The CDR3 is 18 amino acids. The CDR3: CASSPQAGLADSSYEQYF. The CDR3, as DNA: TGTGCCAGCAGCCCCCAGGCGGGACTAGCGGATAGCTCCTACGAGCAGTACTTC. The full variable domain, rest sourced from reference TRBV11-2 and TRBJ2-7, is EAGVAQSPRYKIIEKRQSVAFWCNPISGHATLYWYQQILGQGPKLLIQFQNNGVVDDSQLPKDRFSAERLKGVDSTLKIQPAKLEDSAVYLCASSPQAGLADSSYEQYFGPGTRLTVT.

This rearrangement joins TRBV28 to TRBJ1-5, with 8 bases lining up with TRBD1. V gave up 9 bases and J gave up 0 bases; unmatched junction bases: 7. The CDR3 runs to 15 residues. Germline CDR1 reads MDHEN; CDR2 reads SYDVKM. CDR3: CASGQGGPSNQPQHF. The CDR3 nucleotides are TGTGCCAGTGGACAGGGAGGACCTAGCAATCAGCCCCAGCATTTT.

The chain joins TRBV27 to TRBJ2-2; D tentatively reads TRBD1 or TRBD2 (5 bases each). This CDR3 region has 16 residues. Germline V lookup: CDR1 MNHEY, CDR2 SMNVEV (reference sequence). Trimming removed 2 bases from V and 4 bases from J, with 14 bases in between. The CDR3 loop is CASSLGDPGFTGELFF. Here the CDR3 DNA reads TGTGCCAGCAGTTTAGGGGACCCCGGGTTCACCGGGGAGCTGTTTTTT.

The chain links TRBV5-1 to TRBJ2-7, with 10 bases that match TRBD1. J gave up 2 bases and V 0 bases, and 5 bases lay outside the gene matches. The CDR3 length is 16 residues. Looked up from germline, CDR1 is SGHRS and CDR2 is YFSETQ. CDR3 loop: CASSLEYGTGAYEQYF. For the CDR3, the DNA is TGCGCCAGCAGCTTGGAGTACGGGACAGGGGCCTACGAGCAGTACTTC.

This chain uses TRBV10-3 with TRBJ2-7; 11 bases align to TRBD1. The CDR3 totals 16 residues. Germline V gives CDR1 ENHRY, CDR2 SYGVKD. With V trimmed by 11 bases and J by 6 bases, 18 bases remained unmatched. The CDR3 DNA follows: TGTGCCTCCGGACAGGGGGCGGGTAACTTCGGAGGCGAGCAGTACTTC. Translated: CASGQGAGNFGGEQYF.

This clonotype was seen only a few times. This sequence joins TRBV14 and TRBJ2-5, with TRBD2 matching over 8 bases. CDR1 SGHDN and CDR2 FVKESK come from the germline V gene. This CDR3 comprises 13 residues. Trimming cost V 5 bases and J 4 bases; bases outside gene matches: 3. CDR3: CASSSLAGETQYF. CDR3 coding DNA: TGTGCCAGCAGCTCCCTAGCGGGAGAGACCCAGTACTTC.

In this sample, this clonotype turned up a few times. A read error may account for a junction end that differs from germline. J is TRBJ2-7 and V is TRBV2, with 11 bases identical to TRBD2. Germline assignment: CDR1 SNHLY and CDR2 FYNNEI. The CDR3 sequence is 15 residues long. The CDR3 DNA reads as TGTGCCAGCAGAGAAGCTAGCGGGGGGACCTACGAGCAGTACTTC. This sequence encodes CASREASGGTYEQYF.

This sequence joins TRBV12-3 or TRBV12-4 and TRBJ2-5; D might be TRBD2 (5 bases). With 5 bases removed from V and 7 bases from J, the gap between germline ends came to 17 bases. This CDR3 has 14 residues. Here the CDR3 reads CASSRGTQELTQYF. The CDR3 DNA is TGTGCCAGCAGTCGGGGAACCCAAGAATTGACCCAGTACTTC.

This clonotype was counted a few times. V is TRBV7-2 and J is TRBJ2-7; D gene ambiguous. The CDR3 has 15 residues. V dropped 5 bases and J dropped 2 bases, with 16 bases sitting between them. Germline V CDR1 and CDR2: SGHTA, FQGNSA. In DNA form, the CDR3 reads TGTGCCAGCAGCCCTGACTCTAGTCGCGCCTACGAGCAGTACTTC. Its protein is CASSPDSSRAYEQYF.

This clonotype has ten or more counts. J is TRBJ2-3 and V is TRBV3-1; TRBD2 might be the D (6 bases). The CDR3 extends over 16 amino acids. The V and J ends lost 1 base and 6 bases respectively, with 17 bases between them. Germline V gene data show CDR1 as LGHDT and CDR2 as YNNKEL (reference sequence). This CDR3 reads CASSQGIGTLPDTQYF. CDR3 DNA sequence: TGTGCCAGCAGCCAAGGAATCGGGACTCTGCCGGATACGCAGTATTTT.

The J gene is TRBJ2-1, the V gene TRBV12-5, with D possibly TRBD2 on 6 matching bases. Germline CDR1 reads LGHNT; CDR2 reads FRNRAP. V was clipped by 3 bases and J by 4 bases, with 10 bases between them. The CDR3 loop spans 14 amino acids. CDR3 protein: CASGFSGGYNEQFF. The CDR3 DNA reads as TGTGCTAGTGGTTTTTCCGGGGGATACAATGAGCAGTTCTTC.

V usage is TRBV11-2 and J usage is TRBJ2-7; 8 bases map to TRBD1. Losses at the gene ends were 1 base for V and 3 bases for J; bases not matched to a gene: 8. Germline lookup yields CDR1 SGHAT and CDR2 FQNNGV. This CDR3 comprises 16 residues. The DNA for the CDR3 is TGTGCCAGCAGCTTAGTTGCGGGGACAGGAGGCTACGAGCAGTACTTC. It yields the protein CASSLVAGTGGYEQYF.

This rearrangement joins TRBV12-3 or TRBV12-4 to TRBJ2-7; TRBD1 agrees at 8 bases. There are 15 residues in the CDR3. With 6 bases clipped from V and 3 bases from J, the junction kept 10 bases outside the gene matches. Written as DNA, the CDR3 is TGTGCCAGCAGCCCAACAACAGGGGGGTTCTACGAGCAGTACTTC. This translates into CASSPTTGGFYEQYF.

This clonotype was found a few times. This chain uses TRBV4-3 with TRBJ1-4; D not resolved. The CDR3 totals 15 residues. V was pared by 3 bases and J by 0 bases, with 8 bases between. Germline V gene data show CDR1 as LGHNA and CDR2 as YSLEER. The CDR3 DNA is TGCGCCAGCAGCCAGGTCCATGCAACTAATGAAAAACTGTTTTTT. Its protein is CASSQVHATNEKLFF.

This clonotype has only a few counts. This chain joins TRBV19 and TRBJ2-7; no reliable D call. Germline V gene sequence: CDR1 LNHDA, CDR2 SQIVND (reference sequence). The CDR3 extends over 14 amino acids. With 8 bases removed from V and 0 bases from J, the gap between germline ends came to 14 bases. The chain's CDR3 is CASRAGRNSYEQYF. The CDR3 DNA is TGTGCCAGTCGTGCAGGACGGAACTCCTACGAGCAGTACTTC.

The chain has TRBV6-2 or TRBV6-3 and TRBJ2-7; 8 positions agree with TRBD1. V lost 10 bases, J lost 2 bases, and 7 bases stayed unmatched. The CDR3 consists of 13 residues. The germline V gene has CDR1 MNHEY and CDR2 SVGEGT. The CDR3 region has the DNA TGTGCCATTACCCGGGACAGGACCTACGAGCAGTACTTC. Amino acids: CAITRDRTYEQYF.

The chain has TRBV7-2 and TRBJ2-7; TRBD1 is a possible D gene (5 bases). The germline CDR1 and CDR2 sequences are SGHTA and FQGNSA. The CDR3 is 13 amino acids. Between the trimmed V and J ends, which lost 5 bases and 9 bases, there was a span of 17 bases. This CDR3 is CASSEGAADGQYF. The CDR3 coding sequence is TGTGCCAGCAGCGAAGGGGCCGCGGATGGGCAGTACTTC.

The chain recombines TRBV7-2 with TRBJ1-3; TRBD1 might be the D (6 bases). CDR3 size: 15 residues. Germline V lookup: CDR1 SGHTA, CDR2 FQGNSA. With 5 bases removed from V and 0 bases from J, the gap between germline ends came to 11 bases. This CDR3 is CASSPRTASGNTIYF. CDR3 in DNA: TGTGCCAGCAGCCCTCGGACAGCCTCTGGAAACACCATATATTTT. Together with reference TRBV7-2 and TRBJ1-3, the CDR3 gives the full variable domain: GAGVSQSPSNKVTEKGKDVELRCDPISGHTALYWYRQSLGQGLEFLIYFQGNSAPDKSGLPSDRFSAERTGGSVSTLTIQRTQQEDSAVYLCASSPRTASGNTIYFGEGSWLTVV.

The CDR3 here is CASSRIGTEETQYF. CDR3 DNA: TGTGCCAGCAGCCGCATCGGGACGGAAGAGACCCAGTACTTC. The rearrangement links TRBV28 to TRBJ2-5, with D possibly called TRBD1 or TRBD2 (5 bases each). V lost 6 bases, J lost 3 bases, and 14 bases lay in between. The CDR3 contains 14 residues. The germline V gene encodes CDR1 MDHEN and CDR2 SYDVKM.

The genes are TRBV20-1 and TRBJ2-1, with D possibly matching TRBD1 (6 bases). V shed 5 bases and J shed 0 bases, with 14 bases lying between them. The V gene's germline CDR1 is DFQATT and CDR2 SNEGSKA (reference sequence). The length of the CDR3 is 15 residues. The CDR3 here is CSAARADSSYNEQFF. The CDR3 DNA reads TGCAGTGCTGCAAGAGCGGACAGCTCCTACAATGAGCAGTTCTTC.

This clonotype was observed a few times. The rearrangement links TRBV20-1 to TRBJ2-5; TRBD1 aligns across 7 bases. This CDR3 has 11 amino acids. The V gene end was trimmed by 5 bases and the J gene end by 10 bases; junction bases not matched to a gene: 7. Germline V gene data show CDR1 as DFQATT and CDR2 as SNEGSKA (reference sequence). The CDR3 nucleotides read TGCAGTGCTTCCCCAGGGGGAGACCAGTACTTC. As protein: CSASPGGDQYF.

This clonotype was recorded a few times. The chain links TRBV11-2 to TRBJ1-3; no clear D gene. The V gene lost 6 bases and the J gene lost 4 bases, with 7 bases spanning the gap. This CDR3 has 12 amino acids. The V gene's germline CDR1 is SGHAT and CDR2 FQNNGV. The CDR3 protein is CASREFGNTIYF. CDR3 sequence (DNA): TGTGCCAGCAGGGAGTTCGGAAACACCATATATTTT.

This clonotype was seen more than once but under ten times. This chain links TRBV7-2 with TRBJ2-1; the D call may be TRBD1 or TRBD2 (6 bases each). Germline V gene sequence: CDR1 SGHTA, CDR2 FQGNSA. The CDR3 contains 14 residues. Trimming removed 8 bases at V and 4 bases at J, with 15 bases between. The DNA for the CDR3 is TGTGCCAGCGGGCCCGGGGGCGCGTACAATGAGCAGTTCTTC. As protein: CASGPGGAYNEQFF.

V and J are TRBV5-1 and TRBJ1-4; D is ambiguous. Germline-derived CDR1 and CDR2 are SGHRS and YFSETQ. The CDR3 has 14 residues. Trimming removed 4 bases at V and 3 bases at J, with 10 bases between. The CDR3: CASSPGSPNEKLFF. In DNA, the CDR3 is TGCGCCAGCAGCCCAGGATCTCCTAATGAAAAACTGTTTTTT.

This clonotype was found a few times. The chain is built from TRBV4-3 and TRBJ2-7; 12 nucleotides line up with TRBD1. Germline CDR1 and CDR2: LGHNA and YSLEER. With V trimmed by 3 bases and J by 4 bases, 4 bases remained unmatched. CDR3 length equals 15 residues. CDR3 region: CASSQRDRGPYEQYF. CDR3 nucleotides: TGCGCCAGCAGCCAGCGGGACAGGGGGCCGTACGAGCAGTACTTC.

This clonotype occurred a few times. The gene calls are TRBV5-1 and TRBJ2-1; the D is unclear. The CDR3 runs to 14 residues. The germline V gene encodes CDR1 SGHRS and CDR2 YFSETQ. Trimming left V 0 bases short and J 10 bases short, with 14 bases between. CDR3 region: CASSLGTVGREQFF. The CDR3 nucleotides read TGCGCCAGCAGCTTGGGGACGGTAGGACGGGAGCAGTTCTTC.

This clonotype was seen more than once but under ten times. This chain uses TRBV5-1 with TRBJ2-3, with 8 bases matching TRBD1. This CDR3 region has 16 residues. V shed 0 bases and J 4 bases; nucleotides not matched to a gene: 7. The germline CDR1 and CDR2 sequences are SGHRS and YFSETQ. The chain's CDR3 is CASSLALGQGADTQYF. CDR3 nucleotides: TGCGCCAGCAGCTTGGCCTTAGGACAGGGAGCAGATACGCAGTATTTT.